One and the same sample provided the 25 T cell receptor beta chains below, sequenced in a study of blood T cell repertoires in COVID-19. This table comes from immunoSEQ multiplex PCR, and its TCRdb copy is limited to in-frame clones, with some not included. The sample holds a few hundred thousand clones, roughly 90% seen once. Sample: peripheral blood. The receptors were sampled from a woman in her thirties with COVID-19, enrolled during active disease.

The rearrangement joins TRBV27 to TRBJ2-2, with 7 bases fitting TRBD1. Germline V gives CDR1 MNHEY, CDR2 SMNVEV (reference sequence). After removal of 8 bases from V and 4 bases from J, the junction contained 7 bases not matched to a gene. The CDR3 is 14 amino acids. The CDR3 loop reads CASGRQGFTGELFF. The CDR3 region has the DNA TGTGCCAGCGGGAGACAGGGTTTCACCGGGGAGCTGTTTTTT.

The rearrangement links TRBV7-9 to TRBJ1-1, with unresolved D. The CDR3 loop spans 12 amino acids. Per the germline V gene, CDR1 is SEHNR and CDR2 is FQNEAQ (reference sequence). The V end lost 5 bases, the J end lost 3 bases, and 7 bases lay between the germline ends. Here the CDR3 DNA reads TGTGCCAGCAGCGAGGGCTACACTGAAGCTTTCTTT. Translated: CASSEGYTEAFF.

V and J are TRBV12-5 and TRBJ2-5; 7 nucleotides align to TRBD1. This CDR3 is built from 13 residues. Germline-derived CDR1 and CDR2 are LGHNT and FRNRAP. After removal of 7 bases from V and 5 bases from J, the junction contained 7 bases not matched to a gene. This chain's CDR3 is CASARQGGETQYF. CDR3 nucleotides: TGTGCTAGTGCCCGGCAAGGGGGCGAGACCCAGTACTTC. Combining the CDR3 with reference TRBV12-5 and TRBJ2-5 gives the whole variable domain DARVTQTPRHKVTEMGQEVTMRCQPILGHNTVFWYRQTMMQGLELLAYFRNRAPLDDSGMPKDRFSAEMPDATLATLKIQPSEPRDSAVYFCASARQGGETQYFGPGTRLLVL.

The gene calls are TRBV7-9 and TRBJ1-5; D is unresolved. V was clipped by 0 bases and J by 0 bases, with 6 bases between them. The germline gives CDR1 SEHNR, CDR2 FQNEAQ (reference sequence). The CDR3 consists of 15 residues. CDR3 sequence (DNA): TGTGCCAGCAGCTTAGCCGGTTCTAGCAATCAGCCCCAGCATTTT. Protein: CASSLAGSSNQPQHF.

The CDR3 bases are TGTGCCAGCAGCCTATATGGGACAGAGCTGAACTATGGCTACACCTTC. This encodes CASSLYGTELNYGYTF. The rearrangement uses TRBV3-1 (or the pseudogene TRBV3-2) and TRBJ1-2, with 7 positions matching TRBD1. This CDR3 is built from 16 residues. CDR1 LGHDT and CDR2 YNNKEL come from the germline V gene (reference sequence). V gave up 4 bases and J gave up 2 bases; unmatched junction bases: 10.

The rearrangement joins TRBV10-3 to TRBJ1-4; TRBD1 might be the D (5 bases). Germline V CDR1 and CDR2: ENHRY, SYGVKD. Trimming left V 2 bases short and J 5 bases short, with 15 bases between. CDR3 size: 16 residues. Written as DNA, the CDR3 is TGTGCCATCAGTGAGGGGGGGTCCCTCTCCAATGAAAAACTGTTTTTT. Protein: CAISEGGSLSNEKLFF.

CDR3 nucleotides: TGTGCCAGCAGCTCCGACAGGGAGGACTATGGCTACACCTTC. It translates to CASSSDREDYGYTF. This sequence joins TRBV11-3 and TRBJ1-2; 7 bases line up with TRBD1. Per germline, CDR1 SGHNT and CDR2 YENEEA. The CDR3 sequence is 14 residues long. With V trimmed by 4 bases and J by 3 bases, 5 bases remained unmatched.

The chain joins TRBV28 to TRBJ1-1, with unresolved D. Germline CDR1 and CDR2: MDHEN and SYDVKM. Trimming pared 7 bases from V and 4 bases from J, leaving 19 bases between. The CDR3 extends over 15 amino acids. CDR3: CASIPPPGSGTEAFF. DNA for the CDR3: TGTGCCAGCATACCCCCGCCCGGCAGCGGCACTGAAGCTTTCTTT.

CDR3 region: CASSQDLTGAYNEQFF. The CDR3 DNA sequence: TGCGCCAGCAGCCAAGATCTGACGGGGGCCTACAATGAGCAGTTCTTC. This chain joins TRBV4-3 and TRBJ2-1; tentative D call: TRBD2 (6 bases). The CDR3 consists of 16 residues. In germline, CDR1 is LGHNA, CDR2 YSLEER. Deletions cut 0 bases from V and 2 bases from J, with 11 bases between.

This sequence joins TRBV5-1 and TRBJ2-5; maybe TRBD1 (5 bases). Trimming took 4 bases from V and 5 from J, leaving 21 bases between them. The CDR3 runs 16 residues. Germline assignment: CDR1 SGHRS and CDR2 YFSETQ. CDR3 DNA: TGCGCCAGCAGCCCACGACAGTACCCCCGTTCGGAGACCCAGTACTTC. It yields the protein CASSPRQYPRSETQYF.

The V call is TRBV5-6, the J call TRBJ2-7; possibly TRBD2 for D (5 bases). CDR1 and CDR2 (germline): SGHDT, YYEEEE. This CDR3 has 15 residues. V was trimmed by 2 bases and J by 0 bases, leaving 12 bases between them. The chain's CDR3 is CASSFYTEGSYEQYV. The CDR3 bases are TGTGCCAGCAGCTTTTACACCGAGGGCTCCTACGAGCAGTACGTC.

To note about this clone: This same CDR3 is encoded by further DNA sequences in the sample. The CDR3 loop is CASSLDSSGNTIYF. CDR3 DNA sequence: TGCGCCAGCAGCTTAGACAGCTCTGGAAACACCATATATTTT. The rearrangement joins TRBV5-1 to TRBJ1-3, with D perhaps matching TRBD1 (5 bases). V lost 2 bases and J 0 bases, leaving 6 bases between the germline ends. CDR3 size: 14 residues. Germline V CDR1 and CDR2: SGHRS, YFSETQ.

This chain uses TRBV27 with TRBJ2-1; 9 nucleotides match TRBD2. In germline, CDR1 is MNHEY, CDR2 SMNVEV (reference sequence). This CDR3 contains 16 residues. V trimming: 1 base; J trimming: 6 bases; junction bases outside the gene matches: 7. CDR3 loop: CASSLLASGAPNEQFF. CDR3 DNA sequence: TGTGCCAGCAGTTTATTGGCTAGCGGGGCCCCCAATGAGCAGTTCTTC.

V and J are TRBV10-1 and TRBJ1-1; tentative D call: TRBD1 (5 bases). V was pared by 2 bases and J by 5 bases, with 12 bases between. This CDR3 contains 14 residues. Germline V gene data show CDR1 as WNHNN and CDR2 as SYGVQD (reference sequence). The CDR3 coding sequence is TGCGCCAGCAGTGAGACGGGGGTGGGTACTGAAGCTTTCTTT. Translation: CASSETGVGTEAFF.

The gene calls are TRBV18 and TRBJ1-3; D unclear. Per germline, CDR1 KGHSH and CDR2 LQKENI. The CDR3 runs 16 residues. V was shortened by 3 bases and J by 5 bases, with 17 bases between the two germline ends. CDR3 nucleotide sequence: TGTGCCAGCTCACCTTGGGCAGCAACCAGTCGAAACACCATATATTTT. It translates to CASSPWAATSRNTIYF.

The CDR3 region has the DNA TGTGCTAGTGGTTTGGTACTTGGACAGCTAATTAATTCACCCCTCCACTTT. Translating it yields CASGLVLGQLINSPLHF. V is TRBV12-5 and J is TRBJ1-6; perhaps TRBD1 as D (6 bases). CDR3 length: 17 amino acids. Germline-derived CDR1 and CDR2 are LGHNT and FRNRAP. The germline V and J ends were trimmed by 0 bases and 6 bases, with 15 bases remaining between them.

The V and J genes are TRBV7-2 and TRBJ2-3; D is possibly TRBD1 (5 bases). There are 14 residues in the CDR3. V shed 3 bases and J shed 3 bases, with 10 bases lying between them. The V gene's germline CDR1 is SGHTA and CDR2 FQGNSA. CDR3 nucleotides: TGTGCCAGCAGCTTTCGACAGCCTACAGATACGCAGTATTTT. This gives the protein CASSFRQPTDTQYF.

The chain joins TRBV7-2 to TRBJ1-6; a possible D gene is TRBD1 (6 bases). Looked up from germline, CDR1 is SGHTA and CDR2 is FQGNSA. Trimming cost V 2 bases and J 8 bases, with 16 bases left between them. The CDR3 has 16 amino acids. Here the CDR3 reads CASSLRGEGKYSPLHF. As DNA, the CDR3 is TGTGCCAGCAGCTTAAGGGGGGAGGGAAAGTATTCACCCCTCCACTTT. Combining the CDR3 with reference TRBV7-2 and TRBJ1-6 gives the whole variable domain GAGVSQSPSNKVTEKGKDVELRCDPISGHTALYWYRQSLGQGLEFLIYFQGNSAPDKSGLPSDRFSAERTGGSVSTLTIQRTQQEDSAVYLCASSLRGEGKYSPLHFGNGTRLTVT.

The chain employs TRBV9 and TRBJ1-2; possibly TRBD1 for D (6 bases). V lost 3 bases and J lost 3, with 9 bases in between. The CDR3 runs to 13 residues. Germline V gene lookup returns CDR1 SGDLS and CDR2 YYNGEE. CDR3 sequence: CASSEQGDYGYTF. CDR3 coding DNA: TGTGCCAGCAGCGAACAGGGTGACTATGGCTACACCTTC.

V usage is TRBV10-3 and J usage is TRBJ2-2, with 7 positions matching TRBD2. Losses at the gene ends were 7 bases for V and 6 bases for J; bases not matched to a gene: 8. The germline V gene has CDR1 ENHRY and CDR2 SYGVKD. CDR3 size: 14 residues. The CDR3 nucleotides are TGTGCCATCATTGACCCAAGCGGGGCCGGGGAGCTGTTTTTT. This codes for CAIIDPSGAGELFF.

This chain uses TRBV6-2 or TRBV6-3 with TRBJ2-2; no clear D gene. V was trimmed by 0 bases and J by 1 base, leaving 6 bases between them. Germline CDR1 is MNHEY and CDR2 is SVGEGT. The CDR3 is 15 amino acids. The CDR3 here is CASSYSSGNTGELFF. In nucleotides, the CDR3 is TGTGCCAGCAGTTACTCGTCGGGGAACACCGGGGAGCTGTTTTTT.

This chain uses TRBV4-1 with TRBJ1-5; unclear D gene. Germline loops: CDR1 MGHRA, CDR2 YSYEKL. V was cut by 1 base and J by 4 bases, with 5 bases left in between. CDR3 length: 13 residues. Here the CDR3 reads CASSQVINQPQHF. The CDR3 DNA reads as TGCGCCAGCAGCCAAGTTATAAATCAGCCCCAGCATTTT.

The V and J genes are TRBV4-1 and TRBJ2-1; TRBD1 matches at 8 bases. This CDR3 region has 15 residues. CDR1 and CDR2 from the germline V gene are MGHRA and YSYEKL. With V trimmed by 0 bases and J by 9 bases, 7 bases remained unmatched. The CDR3: CASSQDPGQVFEQFF. The CDR3 DNA follows: TGCGCCAGCAGCCAAGACCCGGGACAGGTTTTTGAGCAGTTCTTC.

The chain couples TRBV25-1 to TRBJ1-4; maybe TRBD1 (5 bases). From germline, CDR1 is MGHDK and CDR2 SYGVNS. The CDR3 spans 14 residues. Trimming pared 2 bases from V and 11 bases from J, leaving 15 bases between. CDR3 sequence: CASSEAGQLWKLFF. Here the CDR3 DNA reads TGTGCCAGCAGTGAAGCGGGGCAGCTCTGGAAACTGTTTTTT.

The CDR3 reads CASSAQGVANEKLFF. In DNA form, the CDR3 reads TGTGCCAGCAGCGCCCAGGGGGTGGCTAATGAAAAACTGTTTTTT. J is TRBJ1-4 and V is TRBV9, with 7 positions matching TRBD1. After removal of 3 bases from V and 3 bases from J, the junction contained 5 bases not matched to a gene. This CDR3 contains 15 residues. From germline, CDR1 is SGDLS and CDR2 YYNGEE.